The TCR beta chain described here comes from a study of blood T cell repertoires in COVID-19. Study as a whole: Acute and convalescent COVID-19 specimens originated in the United States, Italy and Spain.

V was clipped by 5 bases and J by 5 bases, with 12 bases between them. This CDR3 contains 14 residues. The germline gives CDR1 LNHDA, CDR2 SQIVND (reference sequence). This table comes from immunoSEQ multiplex PCR, and its TCRdb copy is limited to in-frame clones, with some not included. The data hold around 270,000 clones, with 70% to 90% observed a single time. Seattle enrolled patients during active infection and tracked them longitudinally. The rearrangement joins TRBV19 to TRBJ1-4, with D possibly matching TRBD1 (5 bases). This receptor was obtained from a human donor with COVID-19, enrolled during active disease. The donor label of this sample is uncertain. The source material was peripheral blood. The CDR3 reads CASSPRQSNEKLFF. The CDR3 bases are TGTGCCAGTAGTCCGCGACAGTCCAATGAAAAACTGTTTTTT.